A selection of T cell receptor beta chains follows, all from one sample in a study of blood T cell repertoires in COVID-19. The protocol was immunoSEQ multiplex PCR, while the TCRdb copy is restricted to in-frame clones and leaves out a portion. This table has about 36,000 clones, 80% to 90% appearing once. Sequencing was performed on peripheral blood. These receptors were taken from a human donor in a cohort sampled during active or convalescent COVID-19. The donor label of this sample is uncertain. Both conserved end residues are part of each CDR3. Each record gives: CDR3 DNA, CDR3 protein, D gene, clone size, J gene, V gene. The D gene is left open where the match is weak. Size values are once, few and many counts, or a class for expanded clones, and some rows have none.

CDR3 DNA: TGTGCCAGCTCACCACCAGGGAGGGAGACCCAGTACTTC
CDR3 protein: CASSPPGRETQYF
D gene: .
clone size: .
J gene: TRBJ2-5
V gene: TRBV18

CDR3 DNA: TGTGCCAGCAGCGTAACCGGGACACAGAATGAAAAACTGTTTTTT
CDR3 protein: CASSVTGTQNEKLFF
D gene: .
clone size: few
J gene: TRBJ1-4
V gene: TRBV7-2

CDR3 DNA: TGTGCCAGCAGCTTAGGGGGGGCTAAGATCACTGAAGCTTTCTTT
CDR3 protein: CASSLGGAKITEAFF
D gene: .
clone size: .
J gene: TRBJ1-1
V gene: TRBV5-5

CDR3 DNA: TGTGCCAGCAGCTTATTAGCGGGGGGGTCCGGGGAGCTGTTTTTT
CDR3 protein: CASSLLAGGSGELFF
D gene: TRBD2
clone size: once
J gene: TRBJ2-2
V gene: TRBV7-6

CDR3 DNA: TGTGCCTGGTCCGGACAGGAGACTGGAAACACCATATATTTT
CDR3 protein: CAWSGQETGNTIYF
D gene: TRBD1
clone size: once
J gene: TRBJ1-3
V gene: TRBV30

CDR3 DNA: TGTGCCAGTAATCCCCGGGAGGGCCGAAATGAGCAGTTCTTC
CDR3 protein: CASNPREGRNEQFF
D gene: TRBD2
clone size: .
J gene: TRBJ2-1
V gene: TRBV19

CDR3 DNA: TGTGCCAGCAGCTATCAGGGGGCATTAGAGACCCAGTACTTC
CDR3 protein: CASSYQGALETQYF
D gene: TRBD1
clone size: .
J gene: TRBJ2-5
V gene: TRBV5-6

CDR3 DNA: TGTGCCAGCTCCCCCCTTGGGAGCGAGCAGTACTTC
CDR3 protein: CASSPLGSEQYF
D gene: .
clone size: .
J gene: TRBJ2-7
V gene: TRBV18

CDR3 DNA: TGTGCCATCAGTGAGTCGGGAGAGGGTGAGGGGCAGTACTTC
CDR3 protein: CAISESGEGEGQYF
D gene: .
clone size: many
J gene: TRBJ2-7
V gene: TRBV10-3

CDR3 DNA: TGTGCCGGAGGACAGGGTCCGACCTACGAGCAGTACTTC
CDR3 protein: CAGGQGPTYEQYF
D gene: TRBD1
clone size: few
J gene: TRBJ2-7
V gene: TRBV2

CDR3 DNA: TGTGCTAGTGGGCGAGAGGCCCTTCGGAATGAGCAGTTCTTC
CDR3 protein: CASGREALRNEQFF
D gene: .
clone size: .
J gene: TRBJ2-1
V gene: TRBV12-5

CDR3 DNA: TGTGCCAGTAGTGGCCGCTTCAACGATCAGCCCCAGCATTTT
CDR3 protein: CASSGRFNDQPQHF
D gene: .
clone size: .
J gene: TRBJ1-5
V gene: TRBV19

CDR3 DNA: TGTGCCAGCAGTTCGGACGGACAGGTGGGCTATGGCTACACCTTC
CDR3 protein: CASSSDGQVGYGYTF
D gene: TRBD1
clone size: .
J gene: TRBJ1-2
V gene: TRBV5-5

CDR3 DNA: TGTGCCAGTAGTAACCGGGACAGTTATAATTCACCCCTCCACTTT
CDR3 protein: CASSNRDSYNSPLHF
D gene: TRBD1
clone size: .
J gene: TRBJ1-6
V gene: TRBV19

CDR3 DNA: TGTGCCTGGAGTGTACGAACAGGGGGGGGCTACACCTTC
CDR3 protein: CAWSVRTGGGYTF
D gene: TRBD1
clone size: .
J gene: TRBJ1-2
V gene: TRBV30

CDR3 DNA: TGCGCCAGCAGCTTGAAAACTAGCACAGATACGCAGTATTTT
CDR3 protein: CASSLKTSTDTQYF
D gene: .
clone size: .
J gene: TRBJ2-3
V gene: TRBV5-1

CDR3 DNA: TGTGCCAGCAGACAGGGAAGAGGGGCCAACGTCCTGACTTTC
CDR3 protein: CASRQGRGANVLTF
D gene: .
clone size: .
J gene: TRBJ2-6
V gene: TRBV2

CDR3 DNA: TGTGCCAGCAGCCCTCCCGTCCCCGGGAGCGAGCAGTACTTC
CDR3 protein: CASSPPVPGSEQYF
D gene: .
clone size: few
J gene: TRBJ2-7
V gene: TRBV11-2

CDR3 DNA: TGTGCCAGCAGCACTACAGGAATCTCTGGAAACACCATATATTTT
CDR3 protein: CASSTTGISGNTIYF
D gene: .
clone size: .
J gene: TRBJ1-3
V gene: TRBV6-5

CDR3 DNA: TGTGCCAGCAGTCTACTAGCGGGAGGATGGACAGATACGCAGTATTTT
CDR3 protein: CASSLLAGGWTDTQYF
D gene: TRBD2
clone size: few
J gene: TRBJ2-3
V gene: TRBV6-2/TRBV6-3

CDR3 DNA: TGTGCCACCAGCATCGGACAGGGCATCGGCTACACCTTC
CDR3 protein: CATSIGQGIGYTF
D gene: TRBD1
clone size: once
J gene: TRBJ1-2
V gene: TRBV24-1

CDR3 DNA: TGTGCCAGCAGCCCTTGGGGGGGAGATACGCAGTATTTT
CDR3 protein: CASSPWGGDTQYF
D gene: TRBD2
clone size: .
J gene: TRBJ2-3
V gene: TRBV3-1/TRBV3-2

CDR3 DNA: TGTGCCAGCAGCTTGGGACTTTACCGGTCCACAGATACGCAGTATTTT
CDR3 protein: CASSLGLYRSTDTQYF
D gene: .
clone size: .
J gene: TRBJ2-3
V gene: TRBV7-9

CDR3 DNA: TGTGCCAGCAGTTACCGAGGGACTCCTGCGGAGCAGTTCTTC
CDR3 protein: CASSYRGTPAEQFF
D gene: .
clone size: .
J gene: TRBJ2-1
V gene: TRBV6-5

CDR3 DNA: TGTGCCAGCAGCGGCCCGGGACTAGCGGGAGGCCTCGGAGATACGCAGTATTTT
CDR3 protein: CASSGPGLAGGLGDTQYF
D gene: TRBD2
clone size: .
J gene: TRBJ2-3
V gene: TRBV7-2

CDR3 DNA: TGTGCCAGCAGTCATGGACAGGCGACAGATACGCAGTATTTT
CDR3 protein: CASSHGQATDTQYF
D gene: TRBD1
clone size: once
J gene: TRBJ2-3
V gene: TRBV6-5

CDR3 DNA: TGTGCCAGCCCGACCTACCGGGTTTCGTCGGAGGTAAAAGAAAAACTGTTTTTT
CDR3 protein: CASPTYRVSSEVKEKLFF
D gene: .
clone size: .
J gene: TRBJ1-4
V gene: TRBV19

CDR3 DNA: TGTGCCAGCAGCTTGCAGGGGGAGGAGGCGGATACGCAGTATTTT
CDR3 protein: CASSLQGEEADTQYF
D gene: .
clone size: .
J gene: TRBJ2-3
V gene: TRBV7-3

CDR3 DNA: TGTGCCAGCACCTCGAGACAGGGGGAAAAACTGTTTTTT
CDR3 protein: CASTSRQGEKLFF
D gene: TRBD1
clone size: .
J gene: TRBJ1-4
V gene: TRBV7-9

CDR3 DNA: TGTGCCAGCAGCCAAGACCTTTTCCCCGGGACAGGGGGTAATTCACCCCTCCACTTT
CDR3 protein: CASSQDLFPGTGGNSPLHF
D gene: TRBD1
clone size: .
J gene: TRBJ1-6
V gene: TRBV4-2

CDR3 DNA: TGCGCCAGCAGCTTGGGGGGACTTCCCACAGATACGCAGTATTTT
CDR3 protein: CASSLGGLPTDTQYF
D gene: .
clone size: .
J gene: TRBJ2-3
V gene: TRBV5-1

CDR3 DNA: TGCAGCGTTACTAGCGGGCCTCCAGGGGATACGCAGTATTTT
CDR3 protein: CSVTSGPPGDTQYF
D gene: TRBD2
clone size: .
J gene: TRBJ2-3
V gene: TRBV29-1

CDR3 DNA: TGTGCCAGCAGTTCTACCTCCTACAATGAGCAGTTCTTC
CDR3 protein: CASSSTSYNEQFF
D gene: .
clone size: .
J gene: TRBJ2-1
V gene: TRBV2

CDR3 DNA: TGTGCCAGCAGAGCGACAGGAGCAGGTCTCACTGAAGCTTTCTTT
CDR3 protein: CASRATGAGLTEAFF
D gene: .
clone size: .
J gene: TRBJ1-1
V gene: TRBV25-1

CDR3 DNA: TGTGCCACCTCTCCAAGGGGGGATACGCAGTATTTT
CDR3 protein: CATSPRGDTQYF
D gene: .
clone size: .
J gene: TRBJ2-3
V gene: TRBV12-3/TRBV12-4

CDR3 DNA: TGTGCCAGCAGTTTTGGACTAGCGTTCTCCTACAATGAGCAGTTCTTC
CDR3 protein: CASSFGLAFSYNEQFF
D gene: TRBD2
clone size: .
J gene: TRBJ2-1
V gene: TRBV6-2/TRBV6-3

CDR3 DNA: TGTGCCAGCAGCCAAGGTCGCCAGGTCAACGGCTACACCTTC
CDR3 protein: CASSQGRQVNGYTF
D gene: .
clone size: .
J gene: TRBJ1-2
V gene: TRBV14

CDR3 DNA: TGTGCCAGCAGCTTAGGGACAGGGTGGGACACTGAAGCTTTCTTT
CDR3 protein: CASSLGTGWDTEAFF
D gene: TRBD1
clone size: few
J gene: TRBJ1-1
V gene: TRBV7-9

CDR3 DNA: TGTGCCAGCAGCTTGGCTAGCGGGAGGCTCCACCCCTACGAGCAGTACTTC
CDR3 protein: CASSLASGRLHPYEQYF
D gene: TRBD2
clone size: .
J gene: TRBJ2-7
V gene: TRBV7-8

CDR3 DNA: TGTGCCTCACAGGGGGCCTACGAGCAGTACTTC
CDR3 protein: CASQGAYEQYF
D gene: TRBD1
clone size: .
J gene: TRBJ2-7
V gene: TRBV19

CDR3 DNA: TGTGCCAGTAGTAGGACCGGGACTGAAACTTATGGCTACACCTTC
CDR3 protein: CASSRTGTETYGYTF
D gene: .
clone size: .
J gene: TRBJ1-2
V gene: TRBV19

CDR3 DNA: TGTGCCAGCAGCCAAGATGCGGCAGACACCTTC
CDR3 protein: CASSQDAADTF
D gene: .
clone size: once
J gene: TRBJ1-2
V gene: TRBV3-1/TRBV3-2

CDR3 DNA: TGTGCCAGCAGCCGGGGACAGGGTGTCGAGCAGTACTTC
CDR3 protein: CASSRGQGVEQYF
D gene: TRBD1
clone size: .
J gene: TRBJ2-7
V gene: TRBV5-4

CDR3 DNA: TGTGCCAGCAGTTTCCCAAGACAGCGTGCTTCCTATGGCTACACCTTC
CDR3 protein: CASSFPRQRASYGYTF
D gene: .
clone size: .
J gene: TRBJ1-2
V gene: TRBV28

CDR3 DNA: TGCGCCAGCAGCCGGGGCGGTGATGAGCAGTTCTTC
CDR3 protein: CASSRGGDEQFF
D gene: .
clone size: few
J gene: TRBJ2-1
V gene: TRBV4-3

CDR3 DNA: TGTGCCATCAGGGACGGGACATATTCACCCCTCCACTTT
CDR3 protein: CAIRDGTYSPLHF
D gene: .
clone size: .
J gene: TRBJ1-6
V gene: TRBV10-3

CDR3 DNA: TGTGCCAGCAGCTCCGGGGGGACATCTCAAGAGACCCAGTACTTC
CDR3 protein: CASSSGGTSQETQYF
D gene: .
clone size: .
J gene: TRBJ2-5
V gene: TRBV11-3

CDR3 DNA: TGCGCCAGCAGCCAAGCTGACAGACTTCAAGAGACCCAGTACTTC
CDR3 protein: CASSQADRLQETQYF
D gene: .
clone size: few
J gene: TRBJ2-5
V gene: TRBV4-3

CDR3 DNA: TGTGCCAGTAGTGTACAGGGGGCGGCCTATGGCTACACCTTC
CDR3 protein: CASSVQGAAYGYTF
D gene: TRBD1
clone size: .
J gene: TRBJ1-2
V gene: TRBV19

CDR3 DNA: TGTGCCAGCAGTGACAGGGTCCCAAACGAGCAGTACTTC
CDR3 protein: CASSDRVPNEQYF
D gene: TRBD1
clone size: .
J gene: TRBJ2-7
V gene: TRBV28

CDR3 DNA: TGTGCCAGCATAACAGGGGTGAACACTGAAGCTTTCTTT
CDR3 protein: CASITGVNTEAFF
D gene: TRBD1
clone size: .
J gene: TRBJ1-1
V gene: TRBV6-6

CDR3 DNA: TGTGCCAGCAGCTTAGGCGGATTAGCGGGTGAGCAGTACTTC
CDR3 protein: CASSLGGLAGEQYF
D gene: TRBD2
clone size: .
J gene: TRBJ2-7
V gene: TRBV7-9

CDR3 DNA: TGTGCCAGCAGCCCCCCAGCGGGAGCAGTAAATGAGCAGTTCTTC
CDR3 protein: CASSPPAGAVNEQFF
D gene: TRBD2
clone size: .
J gene: TRBJ2-1
V gene: TRBV7-2

CDR3 DNA: TGTGCCAGCAGCGTAGGGCTAGCGGGAGGACCTTCCGACGGGGAGCTGTTTTTT
CDR3 protein: CASSVGLAGGPSDGELFF
D gene: TRBD2
clone size: .
J gene: TRBJ2-2
V gene: TRBV9